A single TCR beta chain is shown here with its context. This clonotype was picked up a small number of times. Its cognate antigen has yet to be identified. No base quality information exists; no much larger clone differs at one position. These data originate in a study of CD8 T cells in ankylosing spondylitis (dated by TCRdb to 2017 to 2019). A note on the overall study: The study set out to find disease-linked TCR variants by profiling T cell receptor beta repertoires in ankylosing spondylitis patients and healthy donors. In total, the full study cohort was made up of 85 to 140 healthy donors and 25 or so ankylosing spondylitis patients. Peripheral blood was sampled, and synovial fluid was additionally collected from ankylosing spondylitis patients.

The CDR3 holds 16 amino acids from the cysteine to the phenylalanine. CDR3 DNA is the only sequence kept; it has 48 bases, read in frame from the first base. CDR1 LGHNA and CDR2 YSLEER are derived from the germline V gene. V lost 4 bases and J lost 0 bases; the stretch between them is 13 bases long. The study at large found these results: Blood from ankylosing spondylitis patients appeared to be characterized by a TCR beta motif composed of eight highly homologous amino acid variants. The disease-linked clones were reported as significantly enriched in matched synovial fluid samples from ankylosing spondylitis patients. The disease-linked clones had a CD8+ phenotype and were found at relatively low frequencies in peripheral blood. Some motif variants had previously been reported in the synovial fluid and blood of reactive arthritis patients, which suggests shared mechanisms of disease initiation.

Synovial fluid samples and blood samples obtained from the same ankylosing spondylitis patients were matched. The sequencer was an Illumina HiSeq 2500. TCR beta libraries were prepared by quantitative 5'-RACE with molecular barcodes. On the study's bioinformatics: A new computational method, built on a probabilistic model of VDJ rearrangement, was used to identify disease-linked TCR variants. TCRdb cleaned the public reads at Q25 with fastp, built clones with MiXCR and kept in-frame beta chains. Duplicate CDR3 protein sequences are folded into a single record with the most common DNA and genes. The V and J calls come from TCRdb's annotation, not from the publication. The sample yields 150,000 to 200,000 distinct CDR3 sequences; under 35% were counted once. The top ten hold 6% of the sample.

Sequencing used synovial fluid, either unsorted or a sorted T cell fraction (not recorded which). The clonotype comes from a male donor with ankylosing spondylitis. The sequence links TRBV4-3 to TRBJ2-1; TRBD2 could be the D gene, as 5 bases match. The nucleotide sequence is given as TGCGCCAGCAGCCCCCGCCTAGCCGGCTCCTACAATGAGCAGTTCTTC. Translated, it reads CASSPRLAGSYNEQFF.